This TCR beta chain was observed in a study of T cell changes during pregnancy in multiple sclerosis. This clone was recorded only once. Trimming left V 10 bases short and J 7 bases short, with 29 bases between. The CDR3 length is 16 residues. CDR1 is MDHEN and CDR2 is SYDVKM in the germline V gene. The table came from immunoSEQ multiplex PCR; TCRdb's copy has only in-frame clones and leaves some out. The data show 30,000 to 35,000 clones, roughly nine tenths seen once. Sequenced material: CD8+ T cells from peripheral blood mononuclear cells, taken before pregnancy. The origin of this receptor is a female donor with multiple sclerosis, enrolled in a pregnancy study. J is TRBJ2-7 and V is TRBV28; tentatively, D is TRBD1 (6 bases). The CDR3 reads CATIPQGVDSGREQYF. CDR3 DNA: TGTGCCACCATACCTCAAGGGGTGGACAGCGGCCGGGAGCAGTACTTC.